The sequence of this T cell receptor (beta chain) was determined in a study of blood T cell repertoires in COVID-19. Study as a whole: Researchers got acute and convalescent COVID-19 samples from the United States, Italy and Spain. The cDNA or gDNA used as material had been derived from T cells, B-cell-depleted T cells, or PBMCs.

The CDR3 spans 15 residues. Per the original methods: Cell counts per sample came from amplifying reference gene primers. Clones were sequenced by immunoSEQ multiplex PCR, and TCRdb holds only the in-frame ones, with some missing. The D gene and trimming were derived from the DNA, and the V and J assignments and clone size from that table. The sample holds 65,000 to 100,000 clones, 80% to 90% seen once. The gene calls are TRBV1 and TRBJ1-4; the table's D call of TRBD1 was not tested on the DNA. TRBV1 is labeled a pseudogene. The clonotype originates from a man aged 50 to 60 with acute or convalescent COVID-19. Material: peripheral blood. CDR3 amino acids: CTSSQVRGPNEKLFF. The CDR3 region has the DNA TGCACCAGCAGCCAAGTCAGGGGTCCTAATGAAAAACTGTTTTTT.